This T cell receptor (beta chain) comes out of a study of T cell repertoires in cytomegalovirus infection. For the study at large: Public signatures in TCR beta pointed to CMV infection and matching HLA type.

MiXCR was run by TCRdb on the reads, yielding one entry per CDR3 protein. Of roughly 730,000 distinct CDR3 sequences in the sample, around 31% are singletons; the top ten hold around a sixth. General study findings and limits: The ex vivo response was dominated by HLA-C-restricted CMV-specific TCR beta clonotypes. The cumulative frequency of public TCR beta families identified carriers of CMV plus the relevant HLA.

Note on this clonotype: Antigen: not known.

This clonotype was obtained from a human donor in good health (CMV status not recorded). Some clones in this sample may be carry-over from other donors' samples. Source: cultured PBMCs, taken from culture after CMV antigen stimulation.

This CDR3 reads CASSIFLRGTALNTEAFF. CDR3 sequence (DNA): TGTGCCAGTAGTATCTTTCTACGAGGTACGGCTTTAAACACTGAAGCTTTCTTT. The rearrangement joins TRBV19 to TRBJ1-1; D uncertain. Trimming cost V 3 bases and J 2 bases, with 22 bases left between them. The CDR3 is made up of 18 amino acids. Germline lookup yields CDR1 LNHDA and CDR2 SQIVND (reference sequence).